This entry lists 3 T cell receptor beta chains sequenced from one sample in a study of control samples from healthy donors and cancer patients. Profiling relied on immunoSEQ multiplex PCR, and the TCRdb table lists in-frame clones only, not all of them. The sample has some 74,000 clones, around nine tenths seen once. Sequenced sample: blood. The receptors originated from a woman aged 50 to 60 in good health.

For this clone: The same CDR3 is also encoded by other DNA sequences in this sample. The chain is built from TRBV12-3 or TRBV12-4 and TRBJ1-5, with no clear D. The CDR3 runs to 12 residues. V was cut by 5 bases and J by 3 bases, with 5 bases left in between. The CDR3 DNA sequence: TGTGCCAGCAGTCCATACAATCAGCCCCAGCATTTT. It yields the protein CASSPYNQPQHF.

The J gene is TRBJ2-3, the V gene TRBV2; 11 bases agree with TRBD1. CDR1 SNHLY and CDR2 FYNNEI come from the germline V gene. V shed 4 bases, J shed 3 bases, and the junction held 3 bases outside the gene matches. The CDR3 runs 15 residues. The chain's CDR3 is CASSAGTGGTDTQYF. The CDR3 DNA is TGTGCCAGCAGTGCCGGGACAGGGGGAACAGATACGCAGTATTTT.

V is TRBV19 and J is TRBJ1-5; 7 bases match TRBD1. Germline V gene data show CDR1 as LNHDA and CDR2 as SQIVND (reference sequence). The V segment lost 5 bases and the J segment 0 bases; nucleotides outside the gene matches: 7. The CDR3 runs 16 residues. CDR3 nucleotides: TGTGCCAGTAGTCCAACGACAGGGAATAGCAATCAGCCCCAGCATTTT. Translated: CASSPTTGNSNQPQHF.